This T cell receptor (beta chain) was identified during a study of identical twins (dated by TCRdb to 2016 to 2018). Study-level background: To test whether fetal clonotypes persist, this study deep-sequenced TCR alpha and beta repertoires from monozygotic twins, from unrelated adults of various ages, and from cord blood. Replicate twin experiments were performed at different times using different library preparation protocols to rule out contamination.

Every donor was a healthy Caucasian. Three pairs of female monozygotic twins, all aged roughly 18 to 29 years, were included in the twin cohort. Positive isolation kits from Invitrogen were used to isolate the CD4+ and CD8+ T cell populations. About this clonotype: Its cognate antigen has yet to be identified. Per-base quality was not reported, and no clone a single base away is much larger than it.

From a lookup of the germline V gene (reference sequence), CDR1 and CDR2 are SEHNR and FQNEAQ. The V and J ends are trimmed by 6 bases and 7 bases, leaving 15 bases between them. The CDR3 spans 14 residues, from the cysteine through the phenylalanine. Here the CDR3 DNA is all that survives: 42 bases in frame from base 1. Overall study outcomes, separate from this receptor: In monozygotic twins, out-of-frame TCR alpha sharing was systematically underestimated by recombination models, although the models agreed with sharing between unrelated individuals. The excess sharing between twins in beta out-of-frame sequences was weaker because fewer shared sequences reduced the signal-to-noise ratio. Abundant cord blood beta clonotypes had fewer insertions, young adult naive repertoires showed a similar but weaker trend, and memory repertoires showed no such trend. Compared with coincidental sharing between unrelated individuals, an excess of low generation-probability sequences was observed among out-of-frame TCR alpha sequences shared between twins. Because the same donors could not be followed over many years, the conclusions relied on cross-sectional statistical analysis. Zero-insertion analyses could be partly confounded by invariant T cells such as MAIT and iNKT, although diverse VJ usage argued against such confounding for most clonotypes.

The library was generated by 5' RACE. Reads for this sample came from an Illumina HiSeq 2000. A universal primer binding site was added through template switching, and the final cDNA carried a unique molecular identifier so that TCR cDNA molecules could be counted accurately. Specific primers in the conserved constant-segment region were used to synthesize first-strand cDNA for TCR alpha and beta chains. To control for contamination, each cDNA library was double barcoded with a SMART-Mk sample barcode plus Illumina barcodes. TruSeq adapter sequences along with Illumina sample barcodes were introduced in two successive PCR steps. Sequencing of the TCR alpha and beta cDNA libraries was done on the Illumina HiSeq platform using custom primers. Turning to the authors' computational methods: Unique molecular identifiers were extracted from raw reads with MiGEC, and CDR3 positions were determined with MiXCR. Recombination models were inferred per individual with the repgenHMM and IGoR tools using an EM algorithm. The analysis of shared clonotypes was done with the tcR package in R, with sharing normalized by the product of cloneset sizes. To study raw recombination free of thymic and clonal selection effects, out-of-frame nonproductive sequences were analyzed. In-frame beta chains were kept once TCRdb had trimmed the public reads at Q25 with fastp and called clones with MiXCR. CDR3 protein duplicates are merged, each entry listing the most common genes and DNA. The V and J calls were not made by the authors but by TCRdb's processing. This sample has 450,000 or so distinct CDR3 sequences in its table, and 20% to 25% of those were observed once. The top ten hold 2.9% of the sample.

The data were also submitted as part of a second study, on T cells expressing NK-cell markers. As noted in the second study: Three sorted T-cell subsets (CD3+CD56+NKG2C+, CD3+CD56+NKG2C- and CD3+CD56-NKG2C+) from fewer than 10 donors had their TCR beta-chain repertoires profiled. Of the eight sequenced donors, seven were found to be HCMV-seropositive and one was found to be HCMV-seronegative. In several experiments an anti-gammadeltaTCR antibody was added to restrict sorting to alphabetaTCR-expressing T cells. In roughly 6 donors, the dominant CD3+CD56+NKG2C+ clonotypes ranked among the top 10 CD8+ clonotypes, making up 1.0-7.0% of CD8+ T cells. Those dominant clonotypes were again the most abundant among CD3+CD56-NKG2C+ cells in several donors, at about 28.3-65%. It remained unclear whether the expanded NKG2C-expressing T cell clones were specific for HCMV antigens. All eight donors whose samples were sequenced were randomly selected healthy volunteers, three of them men and five women. To determine HCMV serostatus, a commercial ELISA kit was used to detect HCMV-specific IgG in serum. MIGEC handled demultiplexing of the reads and grouping by UMI, while MiTCR was used to assemble and quantify clonotypes. To exclude erroneous sequences, only TCR cDNA sequences supported by at least two reads were retained. The tcR package was used for downstream repertoire analysis, and clonotypes were matched across fractions by CDR3 nucleotide sequence plus V segment. VDJmatch was used to annotate antigen specificity against VDJdb, with one amino acid substitution in CDR3 permitted.

The chain is assembled from TRBV7-9 and TRBJ2-2; perhaps TRBD1 is the D gene, with 6 bases matching. Sequenced input: CD4+ T cells sorted from blood. This TCR was recovered from a woman in her late teens or twenties in good health. Here the CDR3 is given as CASSHRAEGGELFF. The DNA is as follows: TGTGCCAGCAGTCACAGGGCTGAAGGCGGGGAGCTGTTTTTT.